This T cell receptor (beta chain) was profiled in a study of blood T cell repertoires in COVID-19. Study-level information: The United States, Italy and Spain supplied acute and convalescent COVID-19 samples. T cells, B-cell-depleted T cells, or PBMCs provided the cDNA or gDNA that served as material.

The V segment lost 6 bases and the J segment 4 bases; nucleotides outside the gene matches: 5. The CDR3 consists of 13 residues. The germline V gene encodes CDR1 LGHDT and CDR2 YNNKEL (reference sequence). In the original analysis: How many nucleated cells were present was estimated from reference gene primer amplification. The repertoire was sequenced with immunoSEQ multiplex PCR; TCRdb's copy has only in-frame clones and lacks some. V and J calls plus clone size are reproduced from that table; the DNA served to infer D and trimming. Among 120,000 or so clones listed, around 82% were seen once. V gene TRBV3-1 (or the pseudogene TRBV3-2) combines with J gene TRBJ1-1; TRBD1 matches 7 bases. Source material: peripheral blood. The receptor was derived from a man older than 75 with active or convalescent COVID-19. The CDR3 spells CASRQGRGTEAFF. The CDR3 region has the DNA TGTGCCAGCAGACAGGGGAGAGGCACTGAAGCTTTCTTT.